A selection of T cell receptor beta chains follows, all from one sample in a study of blood T cell repertoires in COVID-19. Here immunoSEQ multiplex PCR was the method, and the copy in TCRdb shows in-frame clones only, minus some. The table has around 70,000 clones, about nine tenths seen once. Sequencing was done on a sample of peripheral blood. The receptor source for this set is a man aged 45 to 65 with active COVID-19. Each CDR3 is given with its conserved first and last residue. The D gene is left open where the match is weak. Size values are once, few and many counts, or a class for expanded clones, and some rows have none.

clone_size,d_call,j_call,v_call,cdr3_nt,cdr3_aa
.,TRBD1,TRBJ2-7,TRBV18,TGTGCCAGCTCACTCGACAGGGTCGAGCAGTACTTC,CASSLDRVEQYF
once,TRBD1,TRBJ2-7,TRBV19,TGTGCCAGTAGTCTAGGGGGCCTCTCCTACGAGCAGTACTTC,CASSLGGLSYEQYF
.,TRBD1,TRBJ2-7,TRBV19,TGTGCCAGTAGTATAGAGGGGACAGATCCCTACGAGCAGTACTTC,CASSIEGTDPYEQYF
few,TRBD1,TRBJ1-2,TRBV25-1,TGTGCCAGCAGTGATGGGACAGGGACAAATTATAACTATGGCTACACCTTC,CASSDGTGTNYNYGYTF
.,.,TRBJ2-7,TRBV27,TGTGCCAGCAGTTTAGCAGGGGACGAAACCTACGAGCAGTACTTC,CASSLAGDETYEQYF
.,.,TRBJ1-1,TRBV28,TGTGCCAGCTCCTTCCCCACTGAAGCTTTCTTT,CASSFPTEAFF
few,TRBD1,TRBJ1-5,TRBV15,TGTGCCACCAGCAGGGACAGGGCGGAAGATCAGCCCCAGCATTTT,CATSRDRAEDQPQHF
once,TRBD2,TRBJ2-4,TRBV19,TGTGCCAGTAGTTCAGGCTCTCCGGGACTAGCGGGTTTCGCCAAAAACATTCAGTACTTC,CASSSGSPGLAGFAKNIQYF
.,.,TRBJ2-7,TRBV12-3/TRBV12-4,TGTGCCAGCTCTTCTGAGCAGTACTTC,CASSSEQYF
.,TRBD2,TRBJ2-1,TRBV27,TGTGCCAGCAACCTAGCGGGAGGGGATGAGCAGTTCTTC,CASNLAGGDEQFF
.,TRBD1,TRBJ2-7,TRBV19,TGTGCCAGTAAGTCGGGACAGGGGTCCTACGAGCAGTACTTC,CASKSGQGSYEQYF
.,.,TRBJ1-2,TRBV11-2,TGTGCCAGCAGCTCACTCCGACGGACGGAAAAGCAGGGCTATGGCTACACCTTC,CASSSLRRTEKQGYGYTF
.,TRBD2,TRBJ2-1,TRBV27,TGTGCCAGCAGTTTTGGGACTAGCGGGAGGAGCTCCTACAATGAGCAGTTCTTC,CASSFGTSGRSSYNEQFF
.,TRBD1,TRBJ1-2,TRBV29-1,TGCAGCGTTAGGGCAGGGGGTGGCTACACCTTC,CSVRAGGGYTF